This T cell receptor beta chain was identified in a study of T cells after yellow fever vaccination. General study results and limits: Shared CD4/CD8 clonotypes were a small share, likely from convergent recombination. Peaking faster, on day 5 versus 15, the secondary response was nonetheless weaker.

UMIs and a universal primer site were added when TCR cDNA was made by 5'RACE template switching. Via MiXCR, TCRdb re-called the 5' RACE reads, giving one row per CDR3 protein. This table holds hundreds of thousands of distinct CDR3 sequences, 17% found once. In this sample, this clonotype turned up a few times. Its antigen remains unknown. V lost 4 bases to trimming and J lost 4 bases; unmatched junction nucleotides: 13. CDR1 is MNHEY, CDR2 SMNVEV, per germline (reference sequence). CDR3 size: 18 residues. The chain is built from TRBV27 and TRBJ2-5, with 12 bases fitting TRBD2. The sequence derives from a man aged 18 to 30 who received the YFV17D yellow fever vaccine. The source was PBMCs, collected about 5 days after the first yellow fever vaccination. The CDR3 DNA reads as TGTGCCAGCAGTTCAACAGTTGGACTAGCGGGGTCCGCAGAGACCCAGTACTTC. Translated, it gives CASSSTVGLAGSAETQYF.